The clone carrying this T cell receptor (beta chain) was counted between two and nine times. The CDR3 has 15 amino acids. From germline, CDR1 is LGHNA and CDR2 YNFKEQ. V dropped 5 bases and J dropped 2 bases, with 15 bases sitting between them. CD45RO-negative cells were positively selected for CCR7, leaving out terminally differentiated effector memory CD45RA+ cells. This sample was included in a study of shared clonotypes between healthy human individuals. Sequencing used immunoSEQ multiplex PCR; TCRdb keeps in-frame clones, though not all of them. The sample carries around 2.1 million clones, about 93% recorded once.

This TCR came from a man aged 18 to 29 in good health. Some clones in this sample may be carry-over from other donors' samples. The chain recombines TRBV4-2 with TRBJ1-1, with D unclear. What was sequenced was naive CD8+ T cells from PBMCs. CDR3 coding DNA: TGTGCCAGCAGCTCCTCTCGCGTCGACAACACTGAAGCTTTCTTT. Its protein is CASSSSRVDNTEAFF.